Included here is one T cell receptor beta chain sequence, with context. These data belong to a study of CD8 T cells in Susac syndrome. Looked up from germline, CDR1 is LGHNA and CDR2 is YNFKEQ. The V end lost 1 base, the J end lost 0 bases, and 16 bases lay between the germline ends. The CDR3 spans 17 residues. With random hexamers, reverse transcription was performed on about 0.5 to 1 ug of RNA. TCR beta CDR3 was amplified by immunoSEQ multiplex PCR. This amplification extended across 54 Vbeta and 13 Jbeta segments. TCRdb used MiXCR to reprocess the immunoSEQ multiplex PCR reads, holding one entry per CDR3 protein. The sample shows around 280,000 distinct CDR3 sequences, about 92% of them seen only once. Sequencing of TCR beta was performed on blood CD8+ T cells and on blood CD4+ T cells. The multiple sclerosis control group was made up of treatment-naive patients with stable or active relapsing-remitting disease. In contrast to the negatively isolated CD8+ and CD4+ T cells, TEMRA cells were FACS-enriched.

The sequence was collected from a human donor with multiple sclerosis. The sample taken for sequencing was CD4+ T cells from PBMCs. This chain uses TRBV4-2 with TRBJ2-7; D is uncertain. The CDR3 bases are TGTGCCAGCAGCCAAGGGCGAATGGTTGGGAACTCCTACGAGCAGTACTTC. Its protein is CASSQGRMVGNSYEQYF.